The 22 T cell receptor beta chains below all came from one sample that was sequenced in a study of shared clonotypes between healthy human individuals. Assay used: immunoSEQ multiplex PCR; TCRdb lists only in-frame clones, some missing. The sample consists of 2 million or so clones, just under 95% of them appearing once. In the naive CD8 group, cells lacked CD45RO and were positively selected for CCR7, so terminally differentiated effector memory CD45RA+ cells were left out. Sample: naive CD8+ T cells sorted from blood. These receptors were taken from a man aged 18 to 29 in good health.

This clone was seen a single time. The chain joins TRBV28 to TRBJ2-5, with 9 bases identical to TRBD2. Looked up from germline, CDR1 is MDHEN and CDR2 is SYDVKM. The CDR3 consists of 15 residues. The V gene end was trimmed by 9 bases and the J gene end by 2 bases; junction bases not matched to a gene: 10. The CDR3 spells CASGGSGGEQETQYF. CDR3 nucleotides: TGTGCCAGTGGAGGTAGCGGGGGTGAGCAAGAGACCCAGTACTTC.

The chain employs TRBV2 and TRBJ1-6; D not resolved. The CDR3 extends over 15 amino acids. The germline CDR1 and CDR2 sequences are SNHLY and FYNNEI. Trimming removed 2 bases from V and 10 bases from J, with 15 bases in between. DNA of the CDR3: TGTGCCAGCAGTGAAATGGACCGGGGTGAGTCACCCCTCCACTTT. It encodes CASSEMDRGESPLHF.

This chain uses TRBV13 with TRBJ2-3, with TRBD2 matching over 7 bases. J was trimmed by 3 bases and V by 5 bases; bases with no gene match: 5. CDR3 length: 14 amino acids. The germline V gene has CDR1 PRHDT and CDR2 FYEKMQ (reference sequence). DNA of the CDR3: TGTGCCAGCAGCGCGCGGGGGAGAACAGATACGCAGTATTTT. It specifies CASSARGRTDTQYF.

This chain links TRBV9 with TRBJ1-1, with a tentative D call TRBD1 (6 bases). CDR1 and CDR2 from the germline V gene are SGDLS and YYNGEE. CDR3 length equals 12 residues. Trimming took off 5 bases at V and 7 bases at J, with 12 bases between the two ends. The CDR3 here is CASRELRGEAFF. The CDR3 region has the DNA TGTGCCAGCAGAGAGCTCAGGGGTGAAGCTTTCTTT.

V and J are TRBV5-4 and TRBJ2-1, with D tentatively TRBD2 (5 bases). The CDR3 runs to 13 residues. Germline lookup yields CDR1 SGHNT and CDR2 YYREEE (reference sequence). V was pared by 4 bases and J by 4 bases, with 9 bases between. As DNA, the CDR3 is TGTGCCAGCAGCGTCGGACTTTACAATGAGCAGTTCTTC. It encodes CASSVGLYNEQFF.

This chain joins TRBV7-9 and TRBJ2-2; TRBD1 matches at 10 bases. This CDR3 is 16 amino acids long. Germline lookup yields CDR1 SEHNR and CDR2 FQNEAQ (reference sequence). J lost 8 bases, V lost 5 bases, and 11 bases had no gene match. The CDR3 spells CASSERDRGSSGELFF. The DNA of the CDR3 is TGTGCCAGCAGCGAACGGGACAGGGGATCTTCAGGGGAGCTGTTTTTT.

This chain connects TRBV5-4 to TRBJ2-1; possible D gene TRBD1, 8 bases. The CDR3 sequence is 16 residues long. Germline assignment: CDR1 SGHNT and CDR2 YYREEE (reference sequence). With 4 bases removed from V and 5 bases from J, the gap between germline ends came to 19 bases. The CDR3 protein is CASSPRRQGTNNEQFF. As DNA, the CDR3 is TGTGCCAGCAGCCCCCGTCGACAGGGGACTAACAATGAGCAGTTCTTC.

V gene TRBV9 combines with J gene TRBJ2-6; 8 bases match TRBD1. This CDR3 is 19 amino acids long. CDR1 is SGDLS and CDR2 is YYNGEE in the germline V gene. Unmatched junction bases numbered 12, after V lost 3 bases and J lost 1 base. In nucleotides, the CDR3 is TGTGCCAGCAGCGCCTATCCGACAGGGGTTATTTCTGGGGCCAACGTCCTGACTTTC. It yields the protein CASSAYPTGVISGANVLTF.

The chain carries TRBV10-3 and TRBJ1-3, with D tentatively TRBD1 (5 bases). This CDR3 region has 15 residues. Germline CDR1 reads ENHRY; CDR2 reads SYGVKD. V lost 6 bases, J lost 0 bases, and 12 bases lay in between. DNA of the CDR3: TGTGCCATCAGGGGTGACAGCGCCTCTGGAAACACCATATATTTT. Its translation: CAIRGDSASGNTIYF.

The rearrangement joins TRBV10-3 to TRBJ2-2; TRBD1 matches 7 bases. The CDR3 runs to 13 residues. With 7 bases clipped from V and 1 base from J, the junction kept 0 bases outside the gene matches. Germline CDR1 is ENHRY and CDR2 is SYGVKD. The CDR3 loop is CAITGGNTGELFF. CDR3 bases: TGTGCCATCACAGGGGGGAACACCGGGGAGCTGTTTTTT.

This chain links TRBV11-2 with TRBJ1-4, with 8 nucleotides matching TRBD1. The V and J ends lost 6 bases and 8 bases, in that order; junction bases with no gene match: 11. The CDR3 is 15 amino acids. Germline lookup yields CDR1 SGHAT and CDR2 FQNNGV. This chain's CDR3 is CASSNTGGRREKLFF. The CDR3 DNA follows: TGTGCCAGCAGTAACACAGGGGGGAGGCGGGAAAAACTGTTTTTT.

In DNA, the CDR3 is TGTGCCAGCAGTTTAGGCCTTACAACAGGGGGAATCCACGAGCAGTACTTC. Protein product: CASSLGLTTGGIHEQYF. This chain links TRBV27 with TRBJ2-7, with TRBD1 matching 8 bases. This CDR3 spans 17 amino acids. Germline CDR1 reads MNHEY; CDR2 reads SMNVEV (reference sequence). J gave up 5 bases and V 2 bases, and 14 bases lay outside the gene matches.

This chain uses TRBV11-2 with TRBJ2-1; D remains ambiguous. Germline-derived CDR1 and CDR2 are SGHAT and FQNNGV. V was shortened by 5 bases and J by 5 bases, with 7 bases between the two germline ends. The CDR3 runs 12 residues. CDR3 DNA sequence: TGTGCCAGCAGCCCACGGGACAATGAGCAGTTCTTC. Its protein is CASSPRDNEQFF.

CDR3 region: CASSLGQGEKLFF. The CDR3 DNA reads as TGTGCCAGCAGCCTGGGACAGGGAGAAAAACTGTTTTTT. J is TRBJ1-4 and V is TRBV5-6, with 9 positions matching TRBD1. Trimming took 4 bases from V and 8 from J; bases not matched to a gene: 3. The CDR3 totals 13 residues. Germline-derived CDR1 and CDR2 are SGHDT and YYEEEE.

The genes are TRBV5-4 and TRBJ2-1, with D uncertain. Deletions cut 4 bases from V and 6 bases from J, with 11 bases between. The CDR3 spans 13 residues. Germline lookup yields CDR1 SGHNT and CDR2 YYREEE (reference sequence). The CDR3 loop reads CASSPPDLNEQFF. In DNA form, the CDR3 reads TGTGCCAGCAGCCCCCCGGACCTCAATGAGCAGTTCTTC.

The V call is TRBV4-3, the J call TRBJ2-3; TRBD1 aligns across 8 bases. V was pared by 4 bases and J by 0 bases, with 6 bases of the junction left unmatched. Germline CDR1 is LGHNA and CDR2 is YSLEER. The CDR3 length is 16 residues. In nucleotides, the CDR3 is TGCGCCAGCAGCCCGGACAGGGTAGATAGCACAGATACGCAGTATTTT. Residues: CASSPDRVDSTDTQYF.

The chain uses TRBV19 and TRBJ1-6, with a weak D call TRBD1 (6 bases). The CDR3 sequence is 13 residues long. V was cut by 9 bases and J by 4 bases, with 10 bases left in between. Germline CDR1 and CDR2: LNHDA and SQIVND (reference sequence). The chain's CDR3 is CASAGQYNSPLHF. The CDR3 nucleotides read TGTGCCAGCGCCGGACAGTATAATTCACCCCTCCACTTT.

This clone has just one count. Here the CDR3 DNA reads TGTGCCAGCAGTTTATCTCAGGGGGCGCTTGGCTATGGCTACACCTTC. Amino acid sequence: CASSLSQGALGYGYTF. This chain connects TRBV27 to TRBJ1-2; 8 nucleotides align to TRBD1. J was trimmed by 4 bases and V by 0 bases; bases with no gene match: 7. The germline gives CDR1 MNHEY, CDR2 SMNVEV (reference sequence). The CDR3 has 16 residues.

For this clone: Within the sample, other DNA sequences also encode this same CDR3. J is TRBJ2-7 and V is TRBV5-6; unclear D gene. Trimming stripped 1 base from V and 7 bases from J, with 6 bases between. In germline, CDR1 is SGHDT, CDR2 YYEEEE. This CDR3 has 11 amino acids. CDR3 residues: CASSLSREQYF. The CDR3, as DNA: TGTGCCAGCAGCTTGAGCCGGGAGCAGTACTTC.

As concerns this clone: Other DNA sequences in the sample encode the same CDR3. This sequence joins TRBV4-3 and TRBJ2-7; D uncertain. Germline V gives CDR1 LGHNA, CDR2 YSLEER. The CDR3 has 14 amino acids. V was trimmed by 1 base and J by 0 bases, leaving 7 bases between them. The CDR3 loop is CASSQGVGSYEQYF. The CDR3 DNA reads TGCGCCAGCAGCCAAGGGGTTGGCTCCTACGAGCAGTACTTC.

Worth noting for this clone: The sample holds other DNA sequences that translate to the same CDR3. The genes are TRBV30 and TRBJ1-1; D uncertain. Trimming removed 0 bases at V and 3 bases at J, with 8 bases between. The germline gives CDR1 GTSNPN, CDR2 SVGIG (reference sequence). CDR3 size: 13 residues. DNA for the CDR3: TGTGCCTGGAGTGTATTGAGTCACACTGAAGCTTTCTTT. Translation gives CAWSVLSHTEAFF. The whole variable domain, remainder taken from reference TRBV30 and TRBJ1-1, is SQTIHQWPATLVQPVGSPLSLECTVEGTSNPNLYWYRQAAGRGLQLLFYSVGIGQISSEVPQNLSASRPQDRQFILSSKKLLLSDSGFYLCAWSVLSHTEAFFGQGTRLTVV.

This chain connects TRBV29-1 to TRBJ2-5; tentatively, D is TRBD2 (5 bases). The germline gives CDR1 SQVTM, CDR2 ANQGSEA. This CDR3 has 13 residues. V lost 4 bases and J 0 bases, leaving 9 bases between the germline ends. This CDR3 is CSVGDYNQETQYF. In nucleotides, the CDR3 is TGCAGCGTTGGCGACTATAACCAAGAGACCCAGTACTTC.